Following are 20 T cell receptor beta chains from one sample sequenced in a study of blood T cell repertoires in COVID-19. Profiled with immunoSEQ multiplex PCR; TCRdb holds only in-frame clones, not every one. The sample lists about 78,000 clones, approximately 86% occurring once. The sequencing sample was made of peripheral blood. These receptors came from a man aged 45-65 years with active or convalescent COVID-19.

The J gene is TRBJ1-5, the V gene TRBV2; 7 bases agree with TRBD1. The junction had 8 bases not matched to a gene; V was cut back by 7 bases and J by 2 bases. Germline V CDR1 and CDR2: SNHLY, FYNNEI. CDR3 length: 15 residues. The CDR3 DNA reads as TGTGCCAGCACCGTAGACAGGGTTGGCAATCAGCCCCAGCATTTT. Protein sequence: CASTVDRVGNQPQHF.

This chain joins TRBV9 and TRBJ2-7; 9 bases match TRBD1. CDR3 length: 15 residues. Germline V lookup: CDR1 SGDLS, CDR2 YYNGEE. J gave up 4 bases and V 4 bases, and 9 bases lay outside the gene matches. This CDR3 is CASSPTGTGTYEQYF. CDR3 coding DNA: TGTGCCAGCAGCCCGACCGGGACAGGGACGTACGAGCAGTACTTC. The variable domain in full, completed from reference TRBV9 and TRBJ2-7, reads DSGVTQTPKHLITATGQRVTLRCSPRSGDLSVYWYQQSLDQGLQFLIQYYNGEERAKGNILERFSAQQFPDLHSELNLSSLELGDSALYFCASSPTGTGTYEQYFGPGTRLTVT.

The V and J genes are TRBV28 and TRBJ2-1, with D possibly being TRBD1 (5 bases). CDR1 is MDHEN, CDR2 SYDVKM, per germline. Deletions cut 10 bases from V and 8 bases from J, with 21 bases between. This CDR3 region has 14 residues. CDR3 nucleotides: TGTGCCACCCACAGGAGCGAATCGTTGGATGAGCAGTTCTTC. Protein product: CATHRSESLDEQFF.

The V gene is TRBV13, the J gene TRBJ1-4; D might be TRBD1 (6 bases). Germline V gene lookup returns CDR1 PRHDT and CDR2 FYEKMQ (reference sequence). Between the trimmed V and J ends, which lost 1 base and 6 bases, there was a span of 6 bases. The CDR3 spans 13 residues. The CDR3 DNA reads as TGTGCCAGCAGCTTAGACAGGGATGAAAAACTGTTTTTT. Translating it yields CASSLDRDEKLFF.

The J gene is TRBJ1-2, the V gene TRBV19, with a tentative D call TRBD1 (5 bases). Trimming took 3 bases from V and 4 from J, leaving 12 bases between them. The CDR3 sequence is 14 residues long. Germline assignment: CDR1 LNHDA and CDR2 SQIVND (reference sequence). CDR3 bases: TGTGCCAGTAGTATTACTGGGGCCTTCTATGGCTACACCTTC. The encoded protein is CASSITGAFYGYTF.

DNA for the CDR3: TGTGCCAGTAGTCCCTCGGGATCGCGCAAAAACATTCAGTACTTC. Its translation is CASSPSGSRKNIQYF. The chain couples TRBV19 to TRBJ2-4; the D gene is possibly TRBD2 (5 bases). The V gene lost 5 bases and the J gene lost 3 bases, with 14 bases spanning the gap. Germline V gene lookup returns CDR1 LNHDA and CDR2 SQIVND (reference sequence). The CDR3 runs to 15 residues. Together with reference TRBV19 and TRBJ2-4, the CDR3 gives the full variable domain: DGGITQSPKYLFRKEGQNVTLSCEQNLNHDAMYWYRQDPGQGLRLIYYSQIVNDFQKGDIAEGYSVSREKKESFPLTVTSAQKNPTAFYLCASSPSGSRKNIQYFGAGTRLSVL.

The chain recombines TRBV11-2 with TRBJ2-7, with D possibly matching TRBD1 (6 bases). CDR1 and CDR2 (germline): SGHAT, FQNNGV. The V and J ends lost 5 bases and 7 bases respectively, with 15 bases between them. The CDR3 is 13 residues long. The CDR3 spells CASSADRPGEQYF. The CDR3 nucleotides are TGTGCCAGCAGCGCAGACAGGCCTGGAGAGCAGTACTTC.

This chain joins TRBV6-4 and TRBJ1-1; the D gene is possibly TRBD1 (5 bases). Trimming took off 0 bases at V and 2 bases at J, with 10 bases between the two ends. The germline CDR1 and CDR2 sequences are MRHNA and SNTAGT. This CDR3 is built from 15 residues. CDR3 nucleotides: TGTGCCAGCAGTGACTCAAAGGACATCAACACTGAAGCTTTCTTT. It is translated as CASSDSKDINTEAFF.

This clone was observed a handful of times. V usage is TRBV23-1 and J usage is TRBJ2-7; 9 bases line up with TRBD1. TRBV23-1 is placed among ORFs of uncertain function. Trimming took 0 bases from V and 4 from J; bases not matched to a gene: 7. The CDR3 runs 16 residues. Here the CDR3 DNA reads TGCGCCAGCAGTCAATCGACCGGACAGGGGACGTACGAGCAGTACGTC. This translates into CASSQSTGQGTYEQYV.

The V and J genes are TRBV21-1 and TRBJ2-4; TRBD1 is the table's D call and was not checked against the DNA. TRBV21-1 is classified as a pseudogene. CDR3 length: 16 amino acids. CDR3 sequence (DNA): TGTGCCAGCAGCAAAGTGAGACAGGGGAAAGGAAACATTCAGTACTTC. Encoded protein: CASSKVRQGKGNIQYF.

This chain links TRBV7-8 with TRBJ1-5; D possibly corresponds to TRBD1 (5 bases). This CDR3 region has 15 residues. CDR1 is SGHVS and CDR2 is FQNEAQ in the germline V gene. V was trimmed by 0 bases and J by 1 base, leaving 7 bases between them. This CDR3 is CASSLAGVSNQPQHF. CDR3 in DNA: TGTGCCAGCAGCTTAGCAGGGGTAAGCAATCAGCCCCAGCATTTT.

The rearrangement links TRBV7-2 to TRBJ2-7; 7 bases fit TRBD1. V was pared by 4 bases and J by 5 bases, with 2 bases of the junction left unmatched. Per the germline V gene, CDR1 is SGHTA and CDR2 is FQGNSA. This CDR3 is 12 amino acids long. The CDR3 sequence: CASSSQGNEQYF. CDR3 coding DNA: TGTGCCAGCAGCTCACAGGGGAACGAGCAGTACTTC.

This chain links TRBV6-6 with TRBJ1-2; the D gene is possibly TRBD1 (6 bases). The CDR3 loop spans 15 amino acids. V was pared by 2 bases and J by 4 bases, with 14 bases between. Germline-derived CDR1 and CDR2 are MNHNY and SVGAGI (reference sequence). CDR3 region: CASSYTPGHFYGYTF. The CDR3, as DNA: TGTGCCAGCAGTTACACACCGGGACACTTCTATGGCTACACCTTC.

In its sample, this clone was seen once. The chain couples TRBV6-5 to TRBJ1-5; 8 positions agree with TRBD1. The CDR3 has 13 amino acids. In germline, CDR1 is MNHEY, CDR2 SVGAGI. V trimming: 9 bases; J trimming: 1 base; junction bases outside the gene matches: 2. The CDR3 DNA reads TGTGCCAGTCGACAGGGGAGCAATCAGCCCCAGCATTTT. Translation gives CASRQGSNQPQHF.

DNA for the CDR3: TGTGCCAGCAGCGCCGAGGGAGCTGGGGCCAACGTCCTGACTTTC. Translation: CASSAEGAGANVLTF. V is TRBV7-9 and J is TRBJ2-6; perhaps TRBD2 as D (5 bases). With 5 bases removed from V and 2 bases from J, the gap between germline ends came to 10 bases. Per germline, CDR1 SEHNR and CDR2 FQNEAQ (reference sequence). The CDR3 sequence is 15 residues long.

V gene TRBV28 combines with J gene TRBJ1-2; D gene ambiguous. Between the trimmed V and J ends, which lost 7 bases and 8 bases, there was a span of 17 bases. The CDR3 is 13 amino acids. The V gene's germline CDR1 is MDHEN and CDR2 SYDVKM. The CDR3 is CASTKNDFQGYTF. The CDR3 DNA sequence: TGTGCCAGCACTAAGAATGACTTCCAAGGCTACACCTTC.

CDR3 nucleotide sequence: TGTGCCAGCAGTCCTCTCTCGGGGTCTGGGGCCAACGTCCTGACTTTC. Its translation is CASSPLSGSGANVLTF. V gene TRBV28 combines with J gene TRBJ2-6, with a tentative D call TRBD2 (5 bases). CDR1 is MDHEN, CDR2 SYDVKM, per germline. The V and J ends lost 5 bases and 1 base respectively, with 12 bases between them. There are 16 residues in the CDR3.

The chain uses TRBV11-2 and TRBJ1-2, with D maybe TRBD1 (6 bases). The CDR3 has 14 amino acids. Looked up from germline, CDR1 is SGHAT and CDR2 is FQNNGV. Trimming cost V 0 bases and J 3 bases, with 8 bases left between them. The DNA for the CDR3 is TGTGCCAGCAGCTTAGAGTACAGGGACTATGGCTACACCTTC. Translating it yields CASSLEYRDYGYTF.

The chain links TRBV5-1 to TRBJ2-2; 9 bases are a match to TRBD2. The CDR3 is 16 amino acids. CDR1 and CDR2 from the germline V gene are SGHRS and YFSETQ. V was clipped by 4 bases and J by 2 bases; unmatched bases: 6. CDR3: CASSPPTSGNTGELFF. The DNA of the CDR3 is TGCGCCAGCAGCCCTCCGACTAGCGGCAACACCGGGGAGCTGTTTTTT.

This clone occurred a few times. This sequence joins TRBV27 and TRBJ2-3; possibly TRBD2 for D (6 bases). The CDR3 has 13 residues. Trimming shortened V by 7 bases and J by 0 bases, and 8 bases separated the two germline ends. From germline, CDR1 is MNHEY and CDR2 SMNVEV (reference sequence). CDR3 region: CASKLASTDTQYF. The CDR3, as DNA: TGTGCCAGCAAACTAGCTAGCACAGATACGCAGTATTTT.